A single sample gave rise to the 24 T cell receptor beta chains below, sequenced in a study of beta chain features in type 1 diabetes. Every isolated RNA sample was fully reverse transcribed, so sequencing captured expressed TCRB transcripts. Using immunoSEQ multiplex PCR, the repertoire was profiled, and TCRdb retains in-frame clones only, with some absent. The sample includes hundreds of thousands of clones, roughly 31% of them seen just once. Source material: naive CD4+ T cells from blood. These receptors were obtained from a man in his late teens or twenties in good health.

In the case of this clone: Other nucleotide sequences in the sample specify the same CDR3. The chain is built from TRBV29-1 and TRBJ2-3; no reliable D call. The V gene's germline CDR1 is SQVTM and CDR2 ANQGSEA. V was shortened by 2 bases and J by 0 bases, with 3 bases between the two germline ends. This CDR3 is built from 12 residues. This CDR3 reads CSVEPSTDTQYF. CDR3 nucleotides: TGCAGCGTTGAACCGAGCACAGATACGCAGTATTTT.

This clone was observed a handful of times. This chain uses TRBV29-1 with TRBJ2-3, with 10 nucleotides matching TRBD1. Per germline, CDR1 SQVTM and CDR2 ANQGSEA. The CDR3 is 13 residues long. Germline trimming cut 7 bases from V and 3 bases from J; bases unmatched to any gene: 4. The DNA of the CDR3 is TGCAGCGGCCGACAGGGGGCTACAGATACGCAGTATTTT. Its protein is CSGRQGATDTQYF.

This sequence joins TRBV15 and TRBJ2-1, with TRBD2 identical over 8 bases. The length of the CDR3 is 16 residues. Germline assignment: CDR1 LNHNV and CDR2 YYDKDF (reference sequence). V lost 1 base, J lost 12 bases, and 14 bases stayed unmatched. The DNA for the CDR3 is TGTGCCACCAGCAGAGTTCTAGCGGGTGCCAGTCCCCCGCAGTTCTTC. It translates to CATSRVLAGASPPQFF.

With regard to this clone: Other nucleotide sequences from this sample produce the same CDR3. This chain joins TRBV29-1 and TRBJ2-2; possible D gene TRBD1, 7 bases. The V gene lost 7 bases and the J gene lost 0 bases, with 12 bases spanning the gap. CDR1 and CDR2 (germline): SQVTM, ANQGSEA. The CDR3 covers 14 residues. In DNA, the CDR3 is TGCAGCGCTCGGGGGACAGCGAACACCGGGGAGCTGTTTTTT. As protein: CSARGTANTGELFF.

This clone was recorded once. This chain uses TRBV9 with TRBJ2-1; D gene unclear. Germline CDR1 reads SGDLS; CDR2 reads YYNGEE. CDR3 length: 16 residues. With 4 bases removed from V and 0 bases from J, the gap between germline ends came to 14 bases. The DNA for the CDR3 is TGTGCCAGCAGCCCACGCCGGGTTCTCTCCTACAATGAGCAGTTCTTC. Encoded protein: CASSPRRVLSYNEQFF.

The genes are TRBV15 and TRBJ2-7; 8 bases match TRBD2. The V and J ends lost 1 base and 6 bases, in that order; junction bases with no gene match: 23. Looked up from germline, CDR1 is LNHNV and CDR2 is YYDKDF (reference sequence). This CDR3 region has 20 residues. The CDR3 spells CATSRAQGTRPPLPFVEQYF. The DNA of the CDR3 is TGTGCCACCAGCAGAGCTCAGGGGACTAGACCTCCCCTCCCTTTCGTCGAGCAGTACTTC. The entire variable domain, with the rest obtained from reference TRBV15 and TRBJ2-7, is as follows: DAMVIQNPRYQVTQFGKPVTLSCSQTLNHNVMYWYQQKSSQAPKLLFHYYDKDFNNEADTPDNFQSRRPNTSFCFLDIRSPGLGDTAMYLCATSRAQGTRPPLPFVEQYFGPGTRLTVT.

This clone was counted only a few times. This chain connects TRBV21-1 to TRBJ2-1. TRBV21-1 is assigned pseudogene status. The CDR3 has 13 amino acids. CDR3 nucleotides: TGTGCCAGCAGCACCGGACGGTACAATGAGCAGTTCTTC. Translation gives CASSTGRYNEQFF.

This clone was recorded a few times. The chain links TRBV10-3 to TRBJ2-3, with a tentative D call TRBD2 (5 bases). The CDR3 extends over 13 amino acids. Trimming left V 7 bases short and J 1 base short, with 9 bases between. Germline loops: CDR1 ENHRY, CDR2 SYGVKD. The CDR3, as DNA: TGTGCCATCATGGGAGCGGGCACAGATACGCAGTATTTT. Its protein product is CAIMGAGTDTQYF.

The V call is TRBV29-1, the J call TRBJ2-5; tentatively, D is TRBD2 (6 bases). Trimming stripped 7 bases from V and 0 bases from J, with 21 bases between. The CDR3 runs 16 residues. The germline gives CDR1 SQVTM, CDR2 ANQGSEA. CDR3 nucleotide sequence: TGCAGCGCAAGGGGCGGGAATGTACGGTACCAAGAGACCCAGTACTTC. The encoded protein is CSARGGNVRYQETQYF.

The chain employs TRBV6-1 and TRBJ2-3; D is possibly TRBD2 (6 bases). The CDR3 is 14 amino acids. The germline gives CDR1 MNHNS, CDR2 SASEGT. The V gene lost 5 bases and the J gene lost 0 bases, with 9 bases spanning the gap. The CDR3 sequence: CASSSSGSTDTQYF. In DNA form, the CDR3 reads TGTGCCAGCAGTAGTAGCGGTAGCACAGATACGCAGTATTTT.

This clone appeared a few times. The chain carries TRBV18 and TRBJ2-7; the match to TRBD1 covers 7 bases. V lost 6 bases to trimming and J lost 3 bases; unmatched junction nucleotides: 11. CDR1 is KGHSH and CDR2 is LQKENI in the germline V gene. The CDR3 contains 15 residues. CDR3 bases: TGTGCCAGCTCCCCGAGCCGGGACAGAAACTACGAGCAGTACTTC. Translating it yields CASSPSRDRNYEQYF.

This clone was counted only a few times. The same CDR3 arises from other DNA sequences in this sample as well. This rearrangement joins TRBV29-1 to TRBJ2-7, with D possibly being TRBD1 or TRBD2 (5 bases each). V lost 6 bases to trimming and J lost 0 bases, with 9 bases between them. The CDR3 consists of 12 residues. From germline, CDR1 is SQVTM and CDR2 ANQGSEA. The CDR3 spells CSVGTFSYEQYF. As DNA, the CDR3 is TGCAGCGTCGGGACGTTCTCCTACGAGCAGTACTTC.

The V gene is TRBV9, the J gene TRBJ2-2; D uncertain. Germline V gene lookup returns CDR1 SGDLS and CDR2 YYNGEE. The CDR3 sequence is 16 residues long. Trimming stripped 4 bases from V and 0 bases from J, with 13 bases between. The CDR3 loop reads CASSSHRLSNTGELFF. DNA of the CDR3: TGTGCCAGCAGCTCACATCGACTTTCGAACACCGGGGAGCTGTTTTTT.

The rearrangement links TRBV25-1 to TRBJ2-7; the D gene could be TRBD1 or TRBD2 (5 bases each). Trimming took 9 bases from V and 3 from J, leaving 12 bases between them. The germline CDR1 and CDR2 sequences are MGHDK and SYGVNS. CDR3 length equals 12 residues. The CDR3 DNA sequence: TGTGCCAGTAGGGACGCCCGCTACGAGCAGTACTTC. Its protein product is CASRDARYEQYF.

The rearrangement joins TRBV30 to TRBJ2-7; D not certain. CDR3 length equals 13 residues. Between the trimmed V and J ends, which lost 0 bases and 2 bases, there was a span of 8 bases. Germline lookup yields CDR1 GTSNPN and CDR2 SVGIG (reference sequence). The CDR3 protein is CAWSVGVTYEQYF. The CDR3 coding sequence is TGTGCCTGGAGTGTTGGGGTCACCTACGAGCAGTACTTC.

V gene TRBV15 combines with J gene TRBJ2-1, with 7 bases matching TRBD2. Per germline, CDR1 LNHNV and CDR2 YYDKDF (reference sequence). CDR3 length equals 16 residues. With 7 bases clipped from V and 8 bases from J, the junction kept 17 bases outside the gene matches. The CDR3 reads CATTTGVNGRSYEQFF. The CDR3 region has the DNA TGTGCCACCACCACCGGGGTGAACGGGAGGTCCTATGAGCAGTTCTTC.

Comments on this clone: At one end, the junction sequence differs from germline, possibly due to a read error. The chain employs TRBV7-7 and TRBJ2-5, with 9 bases aligning to TRBD1. This CDR3 spans 16 amino acids. Germline loops: CDR1 SSHAT, CDR2 FNYEAQ (reference sequence). The CDR3 sequence: CASSQGTGFLGETQYF. In nucleotides, the CDR3 is TGTGCTAGCAGCCAGGGGACAGGGTTTTTGGGAGAGACCCAGTACTTC.

The genes are TRBV30 and TRBJ2-7; possibly TRBD1 for D (6 bases). This CDR3 has 14 residues. CDR1 GTSNPN and CDR2 SVGIG come from the germline V gene (reference sequence). Trimming took 2 bases from V and 4 from J, leaving 15 bases between them. Here the CDR3 reads CAWSWNRVGYEQYF. CDR3 DNA: TGTGCCTGGAGTTGGAACAGGGTAGGATACGAGCAGTACTTC.

As concerns this clone: Other nucleotide sequences from this sample produce the same CDR3. The chain combines TRBV7-9 with TRBJ2-3, with TRBD2 identical over 13 bases. CDR3 length equals 16 residues. Unmatched junction bases numbered 3, after V lost 5 bases and J lost 1 base. Germline V gene lookup returns CDR1 SEHNR and CDR2 FQNEAQ (reference sequence). CDR3 sequence: CASSPGLAGRTDTQYF. CDR3 in DNA: TGTGCCAGCAGCCCGGGACTAGCGGGGCGCACAGATACGCAGTATTTT.

This clone was picked up a small number of times. The chain recombines TRBV29-1 with TRBJ2-7, with 13 bases matching TRBD2. The germline V gene encodes CDR1 SQVTM and CDR2 ANQGSEA. V was pared by 6 bases and J by 4 bases, with 9 bases of the junction left unmatched. The CDR3 spans 15 residues. CDR3 in amino acids: CSVLSTGLAGYEQYF. The CDR3 DNA is TGCAGCGTCCTAAGTACGGGACTAGCGGGGTACGAGCAGTACTTC.

This clone was counted between two and nine times. J is TRBJ2-1 and V is TRBV11-2; D remains ambiguous. The V end lost 0 bases, the J end lost 9 bases, and 6 bases lay between the germline ends. The CDR3 covers 12 residues. Germline V CDR1 and CDR2: SGHAT, FQNNGV. CDR3 sequence reads: CASSLEGIEQFF. In nucleotides, the CDR3 is TGTGCCAGCAGCTTAGAGGGGATTGAGCAGTTCTTC.

This clone was found once. V and J are TRBV29-1 and TRBJ2-5; a possible D gene is TRBD1 (5 bases). The J call could be wrong; TRBJ2-7 is a better fit for the DNA end. This CDR3 spans 11 amino acids. Germline CDR1 reads SQVTM; CDR2 reads ANQGSEA. The CDR3 nucleotides are TGCAGCGTTGTACAGGTCTACGAGCAGTACTTC. It yields the protein CSVVQVYEQYF.

This clone has a handful of counts. This chain links TRBV25-1 with TRBJ1-2; no reliable D call. Germline V lookup: CDR1 MGHDK, CDR2 SYGVNS. The CDR3 is 12 amino acids. V was pared by 2 bases and J by 6 bases, with 7 bases between. CDR3 region: CASSEGLHGYTF. CDR3 nucleotide sequence: TGTGCCAGCAGTGAAGGGCTTCATGGCTACACCTTC.

Concerning this clone: This specimen includes other DNA sequences encoding the same CDR3. The J gene is TRBJ1-1, the V gene TRBV30; D gene ambiguous. V shed 0 bases and J shed 1 base, with 9 bases lying between them. This CDR3 has 14 residues. CDR1 is GTSNPN and CDR2 is SVGIG in the germline V gene (reference sequence). The CDR3 DNA reads as TGTGCCTGGAGTGTACTTTGGGGGAACACTGAAGCTTTCTTT. Translation: CAWSVLWGNTEAFF.